This record looks at one TCR beta chain sequence and its context. It has no known antigen specificity. No much larger clone exists at a distance of one base, and base qualities are not known. This sample is part of a study of technical replicates of blood from a handful of donors (dated by TCRdb to 2016 to 2017). According to the germline V gene, CDR1 reads LGHNT and CDR2 reads FRNRAP. Germline trimming amounts to 6 bases on V and 1 base on J, with 5 as the count of junction bases outside the gene matches. From cysteine to phenylalanine, the CDR3 is 14 amino acids long. Only the CDR3 portion is preserved as DNA: 42 bases, with reading frame beginning at the first base. Library construction relied on the immunoSEQ multiplex PCR assay. Drawn from immuneACCESS, this table holds only the in-frame rearrangements with V and J called that TCRdb kept. Clones are partly lost; checked studies trace under half to an unresolved V gene and leave the rest unexplained. Across this sample there are approximately 87,000 clones, with 85% to 95% seen only once. The ten top clones hold roughly 0.33% of the sample.

The sample consisted of T cells isolated from PBMCs. The source is a human donor in good health. Recombination joined TRBV12-5 with TRBJ1-1; TRBD1 fits 7 bases in the junction. The nucleotides are TGTGCTAGTGGACCCGACAGGGAGAACACTGAAGCTTTCTTT. It specifies CASGPDRENTEAFF.